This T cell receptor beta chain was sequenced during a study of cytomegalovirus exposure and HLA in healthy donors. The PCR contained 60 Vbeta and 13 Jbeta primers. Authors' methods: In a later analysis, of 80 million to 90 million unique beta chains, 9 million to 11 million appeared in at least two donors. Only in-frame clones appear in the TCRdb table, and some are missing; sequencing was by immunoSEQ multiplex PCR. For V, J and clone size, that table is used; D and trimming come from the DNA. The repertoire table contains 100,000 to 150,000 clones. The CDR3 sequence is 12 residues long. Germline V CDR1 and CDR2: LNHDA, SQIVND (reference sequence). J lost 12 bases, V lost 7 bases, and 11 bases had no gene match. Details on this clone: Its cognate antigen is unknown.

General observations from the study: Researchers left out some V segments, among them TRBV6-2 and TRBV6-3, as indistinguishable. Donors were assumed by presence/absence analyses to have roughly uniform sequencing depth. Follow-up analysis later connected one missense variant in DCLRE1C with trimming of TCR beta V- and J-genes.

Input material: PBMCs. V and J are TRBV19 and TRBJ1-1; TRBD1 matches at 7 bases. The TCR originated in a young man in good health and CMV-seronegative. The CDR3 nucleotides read TGTGCCAGTAAAAGTCCAGGGGGAAGATCTTTCTTT. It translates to CASKSPGGRSFF. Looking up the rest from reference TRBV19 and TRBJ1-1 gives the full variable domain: DGGITQSPKYLFRKEGQNVTLSCEQNLNHDAMYWYRQDPGQGLRLIYYSQIVNDFQKGDIAEGYSVSREKKESFPLTVTSAQKNPTAFYLCASKSPGGRSFFGQGTRLTVV.